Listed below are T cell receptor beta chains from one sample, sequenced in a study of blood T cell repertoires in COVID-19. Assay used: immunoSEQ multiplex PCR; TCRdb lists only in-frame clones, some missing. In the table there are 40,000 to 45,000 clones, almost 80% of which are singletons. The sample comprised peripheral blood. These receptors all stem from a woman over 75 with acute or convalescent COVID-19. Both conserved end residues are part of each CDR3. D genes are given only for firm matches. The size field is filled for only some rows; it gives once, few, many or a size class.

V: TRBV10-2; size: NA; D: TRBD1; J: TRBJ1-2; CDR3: CASRAGQGRGYTF; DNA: TGCGCCAGCAGAGCGGGACAGGGGAGAGGCTACACCTTC
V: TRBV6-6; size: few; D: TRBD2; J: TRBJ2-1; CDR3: CASSYRRLAGSNEQFF; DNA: TGTGCCAGCAGTTACCGTAGACTAGCGGGTTCCAATGAGCAGTTCTTC
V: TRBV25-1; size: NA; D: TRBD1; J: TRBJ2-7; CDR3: CASSGSDRMGIYEQYF; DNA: TGTGCCAGCAGTGGTTCGGACAGGATGGGAATCTACGAGCAGTACTTC
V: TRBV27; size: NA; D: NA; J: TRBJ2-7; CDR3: CASSLSLGSGAYEQYF; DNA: TGTGCCAGCAGTTTATCTTTGGGTAGCGGAGCCTACGAGCAGTACTTC
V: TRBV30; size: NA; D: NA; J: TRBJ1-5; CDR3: CAWTSDSNQPQHF; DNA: TGTGCCTGGACATCAGATAGCAATCAGCCCCAGCATTTT
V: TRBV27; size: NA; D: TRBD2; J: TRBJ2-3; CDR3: CASSPKGRRGGGTDTQYF; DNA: TGTGCCAGCAGTCCTAAGGGCCGAAGGGGAGGGGGCACAGATACGCAGTATTTT
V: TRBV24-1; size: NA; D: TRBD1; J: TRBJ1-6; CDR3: CATSRPKRTGRPYNSPLHF; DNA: TGTGCCACCAGCCGTCCAAAGCGGACAGGGAGGCCCTATAATTCACCCCTCCACTTT
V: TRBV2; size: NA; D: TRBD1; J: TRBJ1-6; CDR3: CASSRTGTENGSPLHF; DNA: TGTGCCAGCAGTCGGACCGGGACAGAAAATGGTTCACCCCTCCACTTT
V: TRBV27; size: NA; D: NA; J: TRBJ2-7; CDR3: CATRGLAALQEQYF; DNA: TGTGCCACCCGGGGGCTAGCGGCTCTTCAGGAGCAGTACTTC
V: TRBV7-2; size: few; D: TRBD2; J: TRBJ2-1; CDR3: CASSLAAGVYNEQFF; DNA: TGTGCCAGCAGCTTAGCAGCGGGAGTCTACAATGAGCAGTTCTTC
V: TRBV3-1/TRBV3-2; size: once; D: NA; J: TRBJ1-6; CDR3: CASSQDPLPGSPLHF; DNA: TGTGCCAGCAGCCAAGATCCACTCCCAGGGTCACCCCTCCACTTT
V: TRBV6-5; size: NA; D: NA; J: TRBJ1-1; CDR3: CASSPRANTEAFF; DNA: TGTGCCAGCAGTCCCCGCGCGAATACTGAAGCTTTCTTT
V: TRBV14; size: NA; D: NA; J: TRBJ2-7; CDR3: CASSHKLGGFSYEQYF; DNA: TGTGCCAGCAGCCACAAACTGGGGGGATTCTCCTACGAGCAGTACTTC
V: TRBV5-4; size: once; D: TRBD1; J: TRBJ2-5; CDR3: CASTNNRGFQETQYF; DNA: TGTGCCAGCACCAATAACAGGGGCTTCCAAGAGACCCAGTACTTC
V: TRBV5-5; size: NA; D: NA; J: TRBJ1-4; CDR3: CASSLGAGRATNEKLFF; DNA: TGTGCCAGCAGCTTGGGAGCAGGGAGGGCAACTAATGAAAAACTGTTTTTT
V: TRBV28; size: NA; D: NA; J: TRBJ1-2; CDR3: CASSLSGTGYTF; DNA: TGTGCCAGCAGTTTGAGCGGGACTGGCTACACCTTC
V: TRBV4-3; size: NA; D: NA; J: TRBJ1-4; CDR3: CASSQGAGHPNEKLFF; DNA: TGCGCCAGCAGCCAAGGAGCGGGACATCCTAATGAAAAACTGTTTTTT
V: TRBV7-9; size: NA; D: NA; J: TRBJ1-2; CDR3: CASSQSGGTYGGYTF; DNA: TGTGCCAGCAGCCAATCGGGGGGTACCTATGGGGGCTACACCTTC
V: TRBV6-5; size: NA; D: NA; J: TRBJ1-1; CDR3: CASSYQHEGTEAFF; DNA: TGTGCCAGCAGTTACCAGCATGAGGGCACTGAAGCTTTCTTT
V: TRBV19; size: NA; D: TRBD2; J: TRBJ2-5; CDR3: CASSTNGRVEETQYF; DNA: TGTGCCAGTAGTACCAACGGGAGGGTCGAAGAGACCCAGTACTTC
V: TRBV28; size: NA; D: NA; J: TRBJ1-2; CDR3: CASSEIYGYTF; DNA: TGTGCCAGCAGTGAGATTTATGGCTACACCTTC
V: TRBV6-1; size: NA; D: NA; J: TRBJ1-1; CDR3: CASSEAQAGWENTEAFF; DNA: TGTGCCAGCAGTGAAGCGCAGGCAGGGTGGGAGAACACTGAAGCTTTCTTT
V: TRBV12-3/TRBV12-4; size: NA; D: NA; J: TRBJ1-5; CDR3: CASSLEGHQPQHF; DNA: TGTGCCAGCAGTTTGGAGGGCCATCAGCCCCAGCATTTT
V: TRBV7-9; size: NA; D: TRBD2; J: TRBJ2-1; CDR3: CASSFELAGGYNEQFF; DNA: TGTGCCAGCAGCTTCGAACTAGCGGGAGGGTACAATGAGCAGTTCTTC
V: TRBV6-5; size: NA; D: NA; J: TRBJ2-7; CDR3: CASSTRQVGSYEQYF; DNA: TGTGCCAGCAGTACACGACAGGTGGGATCCTACGAGCAGTACTTC
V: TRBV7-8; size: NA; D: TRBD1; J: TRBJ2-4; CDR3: CASSAGTGGNIQYF; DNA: TGTGCCAGCAGCGCCGGGACAGGAGGAAACATTCAGTACTTC